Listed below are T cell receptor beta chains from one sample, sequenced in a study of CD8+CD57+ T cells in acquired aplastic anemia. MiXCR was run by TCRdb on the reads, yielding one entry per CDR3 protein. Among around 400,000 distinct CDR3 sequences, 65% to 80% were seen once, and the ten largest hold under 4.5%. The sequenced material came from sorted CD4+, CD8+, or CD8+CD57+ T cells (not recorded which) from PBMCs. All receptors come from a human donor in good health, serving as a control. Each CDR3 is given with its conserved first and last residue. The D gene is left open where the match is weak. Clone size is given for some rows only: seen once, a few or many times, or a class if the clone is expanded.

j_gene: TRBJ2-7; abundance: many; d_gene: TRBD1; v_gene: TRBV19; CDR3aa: CASSMGQLLSEQYF; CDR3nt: TGTGCCAGTAGTATGGGACAGCTCCTAAGCGAGCAGTACTTC
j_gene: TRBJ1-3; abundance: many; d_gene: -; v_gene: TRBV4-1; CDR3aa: CASSRQDLVLSGNTIYF; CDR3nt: TGCGCCAGCAGCCGACAGGATTTGGTTCTCTCTGGAAACACCATATATTTT
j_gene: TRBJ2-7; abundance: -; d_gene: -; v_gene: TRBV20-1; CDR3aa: CSAEGQGGGYEQYF; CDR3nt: TGCAGCGCTGAAGGTCAAGGGGGGGGCTACGAGCAGTACTTC
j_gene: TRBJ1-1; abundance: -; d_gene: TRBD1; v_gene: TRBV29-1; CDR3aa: CSLGTGNTEAFF; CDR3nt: TGCAGCTTGGGGACAGGGAACACTGAAGCTTTCTTT
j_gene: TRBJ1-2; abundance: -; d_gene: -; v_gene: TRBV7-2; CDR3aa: CASSAPPLFAYTF; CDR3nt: TGTGCCAGCAGCGCCCCGCCACTTTTTGCCTACACCTTT
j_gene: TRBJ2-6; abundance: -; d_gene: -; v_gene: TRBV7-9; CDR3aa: CASTPRIRPSEANVLTF; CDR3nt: TGTGCCAGCACCCCACGCATCAGACCCTCTGAGGCCAACGTCCTGACTTTC
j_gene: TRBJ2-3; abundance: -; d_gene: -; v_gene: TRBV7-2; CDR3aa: CASSLARGPGTQYF; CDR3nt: TGTGCCAGCAGCTTAGCACGCGGGCCAGGTACGCAGTATTTT
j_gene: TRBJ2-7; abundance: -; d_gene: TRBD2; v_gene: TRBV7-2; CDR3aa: CASSDSRWAGEDEQYF; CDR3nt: TGTGCCAGCAGTGACTCCAGATGGGCGGGAGAAGACGAGCAGTACTTC
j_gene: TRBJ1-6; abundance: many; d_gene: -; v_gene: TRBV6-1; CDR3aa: CASSWDTYNSPLHF; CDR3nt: TGTGCCAGCAGCTGGGACACCTATAATTCACCCCTCCACTTT
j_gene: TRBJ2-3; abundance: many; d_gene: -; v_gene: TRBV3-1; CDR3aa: CASSRIRLGGTDTQYF; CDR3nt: TGTGCCAGCAGCCGAATAAGACTAGGAGGCACAGATACGCAGTATTTT
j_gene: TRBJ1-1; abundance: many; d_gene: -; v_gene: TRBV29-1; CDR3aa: CSAKSGPMNTEAFF; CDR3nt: TGCAGCGCCAAGTCAGGGCCAATGAACACTGAAGCTTTCTTT
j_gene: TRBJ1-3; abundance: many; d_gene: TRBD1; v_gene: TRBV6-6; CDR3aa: CASSQTGGYGNTIYF; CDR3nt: TGTGCCAGCAGTCAGACAGGGGGTTATGGAAACACCATATATTTT
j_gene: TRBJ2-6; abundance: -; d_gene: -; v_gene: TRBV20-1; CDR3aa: CSATPGGGTNVLTF; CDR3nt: TGCAGTGCCACCCCAGGAGGTGGAACCAACGTCCTGACTTTC
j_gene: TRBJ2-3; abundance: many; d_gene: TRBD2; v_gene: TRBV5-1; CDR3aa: CASSLAGGRSTDTQYF; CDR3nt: TGCGCCAGCAGTTTAGCGGGGGGGCGTTCCACAGATACGCAGTATTTT
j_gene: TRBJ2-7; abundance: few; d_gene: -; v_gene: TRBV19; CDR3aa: CASISSEGSYEQYF; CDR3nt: TGTGCCAGTATTTCCTCCGAGGGCTCCTACGAGCAGTACTTC
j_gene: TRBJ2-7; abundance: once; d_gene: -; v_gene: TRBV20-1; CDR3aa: CGARPRGRPGEQYF; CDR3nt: TGCGGTGCTAGACCGCGAGGTCGGCCGGGCGAGCAGTACTTC
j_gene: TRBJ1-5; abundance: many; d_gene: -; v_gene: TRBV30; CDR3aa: CAWSVQGYQPQHF; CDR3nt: TGTGCCTGGAGTGTACAGGGATATCAGCCCCAGCATTTT
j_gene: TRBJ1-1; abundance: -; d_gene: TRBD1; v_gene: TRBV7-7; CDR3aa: CATSRKRQGCTEAFF; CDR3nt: TGTGCTACCAGCAGAAAAAGACAGGGTTGCACTGAAGCTTTCTTT
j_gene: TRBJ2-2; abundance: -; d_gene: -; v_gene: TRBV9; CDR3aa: CASSGGGVVDTGELFF; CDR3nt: TGTGCCAGCTCCGGAGGGGGGGTGGTTGACACCGGGGAGCTGTTTTTT
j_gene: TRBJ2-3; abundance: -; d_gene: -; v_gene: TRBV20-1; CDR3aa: CSASVPTDTQYF; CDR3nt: TGCAGTGCTAGTGTCCCCACAGATACGCAGTATTTT